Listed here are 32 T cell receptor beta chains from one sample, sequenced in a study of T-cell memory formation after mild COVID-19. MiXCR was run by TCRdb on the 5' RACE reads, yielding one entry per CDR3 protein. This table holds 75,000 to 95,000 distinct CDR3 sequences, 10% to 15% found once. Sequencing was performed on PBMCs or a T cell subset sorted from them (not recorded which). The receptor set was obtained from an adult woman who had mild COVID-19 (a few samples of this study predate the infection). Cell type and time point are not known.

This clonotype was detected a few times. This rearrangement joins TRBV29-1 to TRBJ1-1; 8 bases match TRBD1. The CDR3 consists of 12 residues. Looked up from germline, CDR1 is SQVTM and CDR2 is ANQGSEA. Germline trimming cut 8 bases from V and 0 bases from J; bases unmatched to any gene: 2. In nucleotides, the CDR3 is TGCAGCACGGGACAGGTGAACACTGAAGCTTTCTTT. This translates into CSTGQVNTEAFF.

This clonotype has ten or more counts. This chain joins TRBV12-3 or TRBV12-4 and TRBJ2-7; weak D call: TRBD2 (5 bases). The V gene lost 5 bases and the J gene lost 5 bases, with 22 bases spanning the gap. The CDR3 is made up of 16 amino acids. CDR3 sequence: CASSLALLGPGDEQYF. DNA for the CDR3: TGTGCCAGCAGTCTCGCCCTACTAGGGCCCGGGGACGAGCAGTACTTC.

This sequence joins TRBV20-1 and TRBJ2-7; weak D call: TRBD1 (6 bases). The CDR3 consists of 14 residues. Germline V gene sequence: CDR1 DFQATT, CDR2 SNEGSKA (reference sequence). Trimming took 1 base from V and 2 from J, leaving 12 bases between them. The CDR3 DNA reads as TGCAGTGCTAGAGCCCCGGGACAAACCTACGAGCAGTACTTC. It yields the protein CSARAPGQTYEQYF.

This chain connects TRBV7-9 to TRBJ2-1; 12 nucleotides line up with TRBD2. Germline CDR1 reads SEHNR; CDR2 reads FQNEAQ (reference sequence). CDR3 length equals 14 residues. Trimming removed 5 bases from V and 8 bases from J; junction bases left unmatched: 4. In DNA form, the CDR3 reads TGTGCCAGCAGCCGGACTAGCGGGATTCATGAGCAGTTCTTC. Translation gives CASSRTSGIHEQFF.

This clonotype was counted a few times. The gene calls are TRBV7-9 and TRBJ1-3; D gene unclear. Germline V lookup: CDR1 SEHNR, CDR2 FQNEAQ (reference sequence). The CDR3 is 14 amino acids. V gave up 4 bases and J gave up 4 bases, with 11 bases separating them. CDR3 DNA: TGTGCCAGCAGCTCACGGACGGAGGGAAACACCATATATTTT. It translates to CASSSRTEGNTIYF.

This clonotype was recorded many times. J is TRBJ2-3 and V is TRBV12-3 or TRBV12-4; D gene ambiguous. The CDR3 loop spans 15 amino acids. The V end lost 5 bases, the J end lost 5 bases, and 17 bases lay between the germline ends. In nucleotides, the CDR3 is TGTGCCAGCAGTCCCCCACGCGACACTGAAGATACGCAGTATTTT. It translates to CASSPPRDTEDTQYF.

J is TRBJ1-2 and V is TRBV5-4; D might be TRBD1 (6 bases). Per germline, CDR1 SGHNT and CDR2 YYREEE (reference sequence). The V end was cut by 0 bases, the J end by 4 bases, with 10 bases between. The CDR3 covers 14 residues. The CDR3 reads CASSLERGAYGYTF. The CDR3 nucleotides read TGTGCCAGCAGCTTGGAGCGGGGGGCCTATGGCTACACCTTC.

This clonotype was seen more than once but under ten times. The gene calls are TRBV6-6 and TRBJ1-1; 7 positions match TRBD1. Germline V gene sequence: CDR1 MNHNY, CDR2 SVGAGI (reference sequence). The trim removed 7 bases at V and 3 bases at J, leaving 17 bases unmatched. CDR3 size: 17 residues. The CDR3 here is CASTPGQGEFPDTEAFF. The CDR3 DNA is TGTGCCAGCACCCCAGGGCAGGGGGAATTTCCGGACACTGAAGCTTTCTTT.

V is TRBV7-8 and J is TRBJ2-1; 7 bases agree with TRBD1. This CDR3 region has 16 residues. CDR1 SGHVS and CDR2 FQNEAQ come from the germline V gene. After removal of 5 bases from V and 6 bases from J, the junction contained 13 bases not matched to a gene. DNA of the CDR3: TGTGCCAGCAGCCCCCCCGAGGACAGGACTGGCAATGAGCAGTTCTTC. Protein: CASSPPEDRTGNEQFF.

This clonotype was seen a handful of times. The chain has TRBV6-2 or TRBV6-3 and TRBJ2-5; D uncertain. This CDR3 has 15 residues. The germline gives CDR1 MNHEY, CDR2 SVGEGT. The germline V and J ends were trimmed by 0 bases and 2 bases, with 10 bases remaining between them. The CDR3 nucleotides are TGTGCCAGCAGTTACTCTATACCCAGTCAAGAGACCCAGTACTTC. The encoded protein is CASSYSIPSQETQYF.

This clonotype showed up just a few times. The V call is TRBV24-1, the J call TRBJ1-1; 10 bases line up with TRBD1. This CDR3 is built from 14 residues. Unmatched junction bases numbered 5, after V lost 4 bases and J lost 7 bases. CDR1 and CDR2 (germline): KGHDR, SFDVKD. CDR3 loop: CATSDRTGGDEAFF. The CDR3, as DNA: TGTGCCACCAGTGACCGGACAGGGGGAGATGAAGCTTTCTTT.

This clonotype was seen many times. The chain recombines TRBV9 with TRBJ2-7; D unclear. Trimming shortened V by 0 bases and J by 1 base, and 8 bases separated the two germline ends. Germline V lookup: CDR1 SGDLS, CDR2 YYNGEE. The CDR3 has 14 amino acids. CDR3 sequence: CASSVEWESYEQYF. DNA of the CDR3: TGTGCCAGCAGCGTAGAGTGGGAATCCTACGAGCAGTACTTC.

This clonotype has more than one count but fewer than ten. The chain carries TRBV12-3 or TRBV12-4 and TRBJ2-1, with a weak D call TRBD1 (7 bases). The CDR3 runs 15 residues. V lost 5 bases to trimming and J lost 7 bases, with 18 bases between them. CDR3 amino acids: CASSTQGRAGNEQFF. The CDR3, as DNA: TGTGCCAGCAGTACACAGGGGCGCGCGGGAAATGAGCAGTTCTTC.

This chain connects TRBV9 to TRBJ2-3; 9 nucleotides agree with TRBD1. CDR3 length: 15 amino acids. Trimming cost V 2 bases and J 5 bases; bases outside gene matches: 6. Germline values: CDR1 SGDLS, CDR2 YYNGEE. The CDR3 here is CASSVGDRVIDTQYF. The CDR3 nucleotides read TGTGCCAGCAGCGTGGGGGACAGGGTAATAGATACGCAGTATTTT.

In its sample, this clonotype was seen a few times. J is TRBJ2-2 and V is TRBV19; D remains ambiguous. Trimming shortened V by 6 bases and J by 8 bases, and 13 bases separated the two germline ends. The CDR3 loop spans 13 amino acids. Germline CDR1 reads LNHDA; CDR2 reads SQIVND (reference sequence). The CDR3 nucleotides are TGTGCCAGTAGAAGGGTCCCCTCAGGGGAGCTGTTTTTT. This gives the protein CASRRVPSGELFF.

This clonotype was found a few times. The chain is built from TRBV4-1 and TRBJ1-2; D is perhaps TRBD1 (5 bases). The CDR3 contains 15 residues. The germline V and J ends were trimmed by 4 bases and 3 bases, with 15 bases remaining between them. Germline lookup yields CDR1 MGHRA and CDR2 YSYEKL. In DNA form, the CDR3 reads TGCGCCAGCAGCCCCGGTCGAGGGGCGGACTATGGCTACACCTTC. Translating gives CASSPGRGADYGYTF.

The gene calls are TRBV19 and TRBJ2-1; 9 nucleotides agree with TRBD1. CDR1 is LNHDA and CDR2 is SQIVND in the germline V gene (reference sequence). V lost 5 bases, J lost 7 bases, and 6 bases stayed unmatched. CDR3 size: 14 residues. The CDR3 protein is CASSRGTGSNEQFF. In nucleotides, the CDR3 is TGTGCCAGTAGTCGTGGGACAGGGAGTAATGAGCAGTTCTTC.

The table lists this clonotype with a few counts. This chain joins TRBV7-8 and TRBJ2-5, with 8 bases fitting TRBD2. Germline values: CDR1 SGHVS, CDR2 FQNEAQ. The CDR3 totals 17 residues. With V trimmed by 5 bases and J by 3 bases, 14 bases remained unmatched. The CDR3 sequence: CASSPRTETSAEETQYF. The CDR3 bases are TGTGCCAGCAGCCCTAGGACGGAGACTAGCGCGGAAGAGACCCAGTACTTC.

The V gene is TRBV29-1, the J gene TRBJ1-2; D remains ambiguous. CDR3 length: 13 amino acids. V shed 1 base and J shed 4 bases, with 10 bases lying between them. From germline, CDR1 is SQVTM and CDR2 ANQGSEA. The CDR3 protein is CSVEGQALYGYTF. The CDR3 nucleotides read TGCAGCGTTGAAGGGCAGGCCCTCTATGGCTACACCTTC.

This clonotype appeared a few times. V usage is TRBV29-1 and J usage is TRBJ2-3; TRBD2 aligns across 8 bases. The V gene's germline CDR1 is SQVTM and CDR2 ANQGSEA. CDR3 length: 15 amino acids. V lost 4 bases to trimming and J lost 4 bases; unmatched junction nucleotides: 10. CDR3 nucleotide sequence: TGCAGCGTTGTGAGTAGCGGGGAGACCCCAGATACGCAGTATTTT. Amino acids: CSVVSSGETPDTQYF.

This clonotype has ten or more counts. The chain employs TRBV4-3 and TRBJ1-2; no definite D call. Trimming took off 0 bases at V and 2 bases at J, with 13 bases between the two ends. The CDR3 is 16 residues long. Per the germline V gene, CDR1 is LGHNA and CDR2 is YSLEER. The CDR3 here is CASSQDAPARNYGYTF. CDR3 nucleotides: TGCGCCAGCAGCCAAGATGCCCCGGCGAGGAACTATGGCTACACCTTC.

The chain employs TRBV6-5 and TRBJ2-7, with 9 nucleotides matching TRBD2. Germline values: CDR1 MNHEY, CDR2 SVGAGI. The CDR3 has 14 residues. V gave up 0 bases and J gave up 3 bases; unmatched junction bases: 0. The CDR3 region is CASSYSTSGYEQYF. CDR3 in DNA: TGTGCCAGCAGTTACTCGACTAGCGGCTACGAGCAGTACTTC.

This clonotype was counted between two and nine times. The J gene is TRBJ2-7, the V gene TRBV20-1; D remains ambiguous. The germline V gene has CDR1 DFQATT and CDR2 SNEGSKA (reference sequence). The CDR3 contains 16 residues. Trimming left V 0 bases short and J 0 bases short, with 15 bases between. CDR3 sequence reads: CSARDWQDTLSYEQYF. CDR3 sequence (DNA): TGCAGTGCTAGAGATTGGCAGGATACTCTCTCCTACGAGCAGTACTTC.

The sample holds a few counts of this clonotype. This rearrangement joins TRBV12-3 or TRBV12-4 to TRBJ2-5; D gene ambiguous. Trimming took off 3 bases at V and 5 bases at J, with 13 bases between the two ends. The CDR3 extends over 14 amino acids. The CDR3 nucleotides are TGTGCCAGCAGTTTCTTTGAATACACGGAGACCCAGTACTTC. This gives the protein CASSFFEYTETQYF.

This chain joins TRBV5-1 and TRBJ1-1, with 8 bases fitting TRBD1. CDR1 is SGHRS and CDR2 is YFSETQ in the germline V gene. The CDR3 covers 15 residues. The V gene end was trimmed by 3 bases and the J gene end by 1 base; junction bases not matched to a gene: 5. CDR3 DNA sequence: TGCGCCAGCAGCTCAGAGACAGGGGAGAACACTGAAGCTTTCTTT. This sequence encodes CASSSETGENTEAFF.

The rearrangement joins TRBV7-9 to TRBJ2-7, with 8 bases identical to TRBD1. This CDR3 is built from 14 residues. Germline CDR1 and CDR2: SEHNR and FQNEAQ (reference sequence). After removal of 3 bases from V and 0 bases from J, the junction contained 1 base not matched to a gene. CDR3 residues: CASSFQGASYEQYF. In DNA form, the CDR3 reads TGTGCCAGCAGCTTCCAGGGGGCCTCCTACGAGCAGTACTTC.

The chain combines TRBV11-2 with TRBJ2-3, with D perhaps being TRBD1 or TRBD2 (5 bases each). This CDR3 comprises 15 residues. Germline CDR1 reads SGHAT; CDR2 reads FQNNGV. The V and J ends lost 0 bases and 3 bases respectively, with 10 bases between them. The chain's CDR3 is CASSLDPGATDTQYF. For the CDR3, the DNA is TGTGCCAGCAGCTTAGATCCCGGGGCGACAGATACGCAGTATTTT. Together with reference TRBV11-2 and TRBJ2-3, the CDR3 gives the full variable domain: EAGVAQSPRYKIIEKRQSVAFWCNPISGHATLYWYQQILGQGPKLLIQFQNNGVVDDSQLPKDRFSAERLKGVDSTLKIQPAKLEDSAVYLCASSLDPGATDTQYFGPGTRLTVL.

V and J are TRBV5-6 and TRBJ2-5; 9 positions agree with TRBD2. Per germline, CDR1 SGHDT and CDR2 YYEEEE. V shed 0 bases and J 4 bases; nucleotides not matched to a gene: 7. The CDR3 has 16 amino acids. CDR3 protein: CASSLEAGGTVETQYF. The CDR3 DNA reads TGTGCCAGCAGCTTGGAAGCGGGGGGAACGGTAGAGACCCAGTACTTC.

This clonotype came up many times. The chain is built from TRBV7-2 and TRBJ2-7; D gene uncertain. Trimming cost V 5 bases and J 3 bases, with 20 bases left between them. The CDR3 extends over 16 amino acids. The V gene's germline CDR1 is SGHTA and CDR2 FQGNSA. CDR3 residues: CASSPLSLAGVYEQYF. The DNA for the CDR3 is TGTGCCAGCAGCCCACTTTCTCTGGCTGGGGTCTACGAGCAGTACTTC.

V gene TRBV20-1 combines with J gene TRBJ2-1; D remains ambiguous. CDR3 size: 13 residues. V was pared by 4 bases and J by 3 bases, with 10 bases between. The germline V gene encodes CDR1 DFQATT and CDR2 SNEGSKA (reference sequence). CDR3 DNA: TGCAGTGCTATTCACAGCTTCTACAATGAGCAGTTCTTC. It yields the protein CSAIHSFYNEQFF.

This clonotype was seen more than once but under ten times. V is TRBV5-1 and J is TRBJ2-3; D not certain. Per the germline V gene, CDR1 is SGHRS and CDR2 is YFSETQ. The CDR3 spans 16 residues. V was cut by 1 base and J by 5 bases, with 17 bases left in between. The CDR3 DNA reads TGCGCCAGCAGCTTGATGGGCGCTGAACTCCTAGATACGCAGTATTTT. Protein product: CASSLMGAELLDTQYF.

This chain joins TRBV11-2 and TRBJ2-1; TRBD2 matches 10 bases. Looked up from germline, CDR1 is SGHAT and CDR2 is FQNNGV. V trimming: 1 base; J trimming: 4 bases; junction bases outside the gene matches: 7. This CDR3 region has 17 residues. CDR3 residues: CASSLGTSGKYYNEQFF. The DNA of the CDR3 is TGTGCCAGCAGCTTAGGGACTAGCGGAAAATATTACAATGAGCAGTTCTTC.